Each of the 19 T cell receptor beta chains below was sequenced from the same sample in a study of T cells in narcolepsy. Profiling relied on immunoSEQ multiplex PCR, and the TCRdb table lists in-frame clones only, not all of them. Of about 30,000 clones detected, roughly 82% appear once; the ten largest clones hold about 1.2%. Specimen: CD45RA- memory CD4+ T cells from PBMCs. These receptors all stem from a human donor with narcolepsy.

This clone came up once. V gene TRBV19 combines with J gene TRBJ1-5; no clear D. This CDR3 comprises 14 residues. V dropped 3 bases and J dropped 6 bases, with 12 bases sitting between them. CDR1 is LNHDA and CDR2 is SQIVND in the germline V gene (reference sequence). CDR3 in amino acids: CASSMVSGRQPQHF. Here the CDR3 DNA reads TGTGCCAGTAGTATGGTCAGCGGGCGTCAGCCCCAGCATTTT. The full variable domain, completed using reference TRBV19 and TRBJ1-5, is DGGITQSPKYLFRKEGQNVTLSCEQNLNHDAMYWYRQDPGQGLRLIYYSQIVNDFQKGDIAEGYSVSREKKESFPLTVTSAQKNPTAFYLCASSMVSGRQPQHFGDGTRLSIL.

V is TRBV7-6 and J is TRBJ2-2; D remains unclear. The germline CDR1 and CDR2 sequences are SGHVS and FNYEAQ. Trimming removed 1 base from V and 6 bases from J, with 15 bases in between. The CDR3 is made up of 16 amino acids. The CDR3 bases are TGTGCCAGCAGCTTAGTTGGGAAGACGCGACCCGGGGAGCTGTTTTTT. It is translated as CASSLVGKTRPGELFF.

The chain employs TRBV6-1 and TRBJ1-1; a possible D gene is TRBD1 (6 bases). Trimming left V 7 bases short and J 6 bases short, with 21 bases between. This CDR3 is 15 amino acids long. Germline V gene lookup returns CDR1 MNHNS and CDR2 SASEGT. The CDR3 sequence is CASIRGGGGTAEAFF. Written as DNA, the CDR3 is TGTGCCAGCATTCGTGGAGGGGGGGGGACCGCTGAAGCTTTCTTT.

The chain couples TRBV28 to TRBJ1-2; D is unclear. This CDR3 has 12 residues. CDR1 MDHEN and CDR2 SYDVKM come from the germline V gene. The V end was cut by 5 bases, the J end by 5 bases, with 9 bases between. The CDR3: CASSLQVYGYTF. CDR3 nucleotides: TGTGCCAGCAGTCTACAAGTTTATGGCTACACCTTC.

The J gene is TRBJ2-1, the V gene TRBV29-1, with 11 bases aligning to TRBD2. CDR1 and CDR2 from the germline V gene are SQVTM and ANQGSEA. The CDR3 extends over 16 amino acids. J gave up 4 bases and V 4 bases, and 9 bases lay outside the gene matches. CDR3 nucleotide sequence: TGCAGCGTTGTATCTCCTAGCGGGAGGTCATACAATGAGCAGTTCTTC. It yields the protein CSVVSPSGRSYNEQFF.

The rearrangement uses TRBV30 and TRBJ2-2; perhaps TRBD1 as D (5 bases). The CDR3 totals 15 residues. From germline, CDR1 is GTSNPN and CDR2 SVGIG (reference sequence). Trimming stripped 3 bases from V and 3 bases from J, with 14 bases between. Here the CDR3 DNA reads TGTGCCTGGAGACTTCTCCAGGGCGACACCGGGGAGCTGTTTTTT. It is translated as CAWRLLQGDTGELFF. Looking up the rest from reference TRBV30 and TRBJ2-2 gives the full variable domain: SQTIHQWPATLVQPVGSPLSLECTVEGTSNPNLYWYRQAAGRGLQLLFYSVGIGQISSEVPQNLSASRPQDRQFILSSKKLLLSDSGFYLCAWRLLQGDTGELFFGEGSRLTVL.

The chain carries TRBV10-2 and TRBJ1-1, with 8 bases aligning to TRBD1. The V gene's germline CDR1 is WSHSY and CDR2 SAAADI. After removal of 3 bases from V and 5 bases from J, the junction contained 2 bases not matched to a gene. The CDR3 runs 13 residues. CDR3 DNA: TGCGCCAGCAGTGATAACAGGGGGACTGAAGCTTTCTTT. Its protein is CASSDNRGTEAFF.

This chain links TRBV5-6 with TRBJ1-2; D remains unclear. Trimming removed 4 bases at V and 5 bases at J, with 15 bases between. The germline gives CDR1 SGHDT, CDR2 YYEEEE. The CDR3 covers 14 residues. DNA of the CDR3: TGTGCCAGCAGCCCGAGAAGGGAGGCGTATGGCTACACCTTC. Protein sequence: CASSPRREAYGYTF.

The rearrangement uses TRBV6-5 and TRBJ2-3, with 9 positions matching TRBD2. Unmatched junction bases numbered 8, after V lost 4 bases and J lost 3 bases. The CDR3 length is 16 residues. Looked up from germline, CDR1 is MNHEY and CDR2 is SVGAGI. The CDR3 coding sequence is TGTGCCAGCAGTTCCCGGATAGCGGGGGTTACAGATACGCAGTATTTT. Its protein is CASSSRIAGVTDTQYF.

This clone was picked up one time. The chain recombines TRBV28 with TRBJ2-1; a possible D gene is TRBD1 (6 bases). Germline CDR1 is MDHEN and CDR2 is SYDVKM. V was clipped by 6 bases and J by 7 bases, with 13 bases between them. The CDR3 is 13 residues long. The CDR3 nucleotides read TGTGCCAGCAGCCTACTAACAGGGAATGAGCAGTTCTTC. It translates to CASSLLTGNEQFF.

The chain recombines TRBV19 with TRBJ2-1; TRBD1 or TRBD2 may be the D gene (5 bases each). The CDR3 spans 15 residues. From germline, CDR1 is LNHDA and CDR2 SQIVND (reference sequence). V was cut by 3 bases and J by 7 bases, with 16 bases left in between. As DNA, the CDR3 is TGTGCCAGTAGTATCCAGGGACCCGGTGCGAATGAGCAGTTCTTC. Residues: CASSIQGPGANEQFF. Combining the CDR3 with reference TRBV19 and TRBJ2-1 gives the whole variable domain DGGITQSPKYLFRKEGQNVTLSCEQNLNHDAMYWYRQDPGQGLRLIYYSQIVNDFQKGDIAEGYSVSREKKESFPLTVTSAQKNPTAFYLCASSIQGPGANEQFFGPGTRLTVL.

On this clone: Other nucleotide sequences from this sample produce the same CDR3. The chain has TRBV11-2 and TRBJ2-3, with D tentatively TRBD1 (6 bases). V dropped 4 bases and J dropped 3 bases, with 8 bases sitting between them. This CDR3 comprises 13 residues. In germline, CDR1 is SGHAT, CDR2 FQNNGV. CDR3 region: CASSWDTTDTQYF. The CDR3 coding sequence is TGTGCCAGCAGCTGGGACACTACAGATACGCAGTATTTT. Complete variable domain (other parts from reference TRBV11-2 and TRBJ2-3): EAGVAQSPRYKIIEKRQSVAFWCNPISGHATLYWYQQILGQGPKLLIQFQNNGVVDDSQLPKDRFSAERLKGVDSTLKIQPAKLEDSAVYLCASSWDTTDTQYFGPGTRLTVL.

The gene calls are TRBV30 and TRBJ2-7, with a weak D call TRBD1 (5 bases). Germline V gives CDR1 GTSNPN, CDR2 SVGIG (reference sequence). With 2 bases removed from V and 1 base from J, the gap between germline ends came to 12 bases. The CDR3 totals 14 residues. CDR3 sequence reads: CAWSPKTGSYEQYF. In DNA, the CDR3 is TGTGCCTGGAGTCCTAAAACAGGTTCCTACGAGCAGTACTTC.

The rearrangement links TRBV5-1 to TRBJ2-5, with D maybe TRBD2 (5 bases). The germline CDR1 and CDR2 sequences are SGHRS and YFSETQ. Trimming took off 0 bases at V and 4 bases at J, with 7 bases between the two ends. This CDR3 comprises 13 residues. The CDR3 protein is CASSLEEVETQYF. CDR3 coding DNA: TGCGCCAGCAGCTTGGAGGAGGTAGAGACCCAGTACTTC.

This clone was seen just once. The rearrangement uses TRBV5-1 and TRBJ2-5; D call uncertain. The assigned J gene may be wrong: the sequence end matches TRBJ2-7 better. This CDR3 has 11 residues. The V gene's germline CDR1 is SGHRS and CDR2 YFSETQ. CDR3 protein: CASSLFNEQYF. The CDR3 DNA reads TGCGCCAGCAGCTTGTTTAACGAGCAGTACTTC.

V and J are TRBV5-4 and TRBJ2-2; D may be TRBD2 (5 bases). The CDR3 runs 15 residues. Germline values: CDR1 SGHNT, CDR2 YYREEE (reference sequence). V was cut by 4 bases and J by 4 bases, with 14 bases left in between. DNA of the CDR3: TGTGCCAGCAGCGTTGAGAGGGCCTTCACCGGGGAGCTGTTTTTT. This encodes CASSVERAFTGELFF.

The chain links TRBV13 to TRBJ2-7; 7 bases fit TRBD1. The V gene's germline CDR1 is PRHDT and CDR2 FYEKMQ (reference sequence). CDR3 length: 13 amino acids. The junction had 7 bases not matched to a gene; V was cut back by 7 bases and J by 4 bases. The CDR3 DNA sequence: TGTGCCAGCATCCGTAAGGGGGCATACGAGCAGTACTTC. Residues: CASIRKGAYEQYF.

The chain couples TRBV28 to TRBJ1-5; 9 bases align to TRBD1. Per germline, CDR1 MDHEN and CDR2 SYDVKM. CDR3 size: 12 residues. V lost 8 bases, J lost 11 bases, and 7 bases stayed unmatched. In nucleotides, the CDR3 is TGTGCCAGCGGGACAGGGAAAGAAGCCCAGCATTTT. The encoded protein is CASGTGKEAQHF. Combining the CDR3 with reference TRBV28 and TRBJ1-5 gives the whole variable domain DVKVTQSSRYLVKRTGEKVFLECVQDMDHENMFWYRQDPGLGLRLIYFSYDVKMKEKGDIPEGYSVSREKKERFSLILESASTNQTSMYLCASGTGKEAQHFGDGTRLSIL.

CDR3 DNA sequence: TGTGCCAGCTCCTCGGGCTTAGGGGCCAACGTCCTGACTTTC. It specifies CASSSGLGANVLTF. The chain carries TRBV28 and TRBJ2-6, with no clear D. Trimming removed 8 bases at V and 4 bases at J, with 12 bases between. The germline V gene has CDR1 MDHEN and CDR2 SYDVKM. The CDR3 consists of 14 residues.